The clone carrying this T cell receptor (beta chain) has only one observation. Naivety among CD8 cells was defined by CD45RO negativity and positive CCR7 selection, thereby excluding terminally differentiated effector memory CD45RA+ cells. The method was immunoSEQ multiplex PCR; TCRdb's version includes in-frame clones alone and lacks a portion of them. This sample has hundreds of thousands of clones, with 85% to 95% found just once. Germline CDR1 and CDR2: LGHNA and YSLEER. The CDR3 is made up of 16 amino acids. V was pared by 0 bases and J by 2 bases, with 13 bases between. This sample stems from a study of shared clonotypes between healthy human individuals.

Sequencing used naive CD8+ T cells sorted from blood. The V gene is TRBV4-3, the J gene TRBJ2-5, with D uncertain. The TCR was taken from a man between 25 and 39 years old in good health. DNA of the CDR3: TGCGCCAGCAGCCAAGAGTGTGGAGTGAATCAAGAGACCCAGTACTTC. Amino acids: CASSQECGVNQETQYF.